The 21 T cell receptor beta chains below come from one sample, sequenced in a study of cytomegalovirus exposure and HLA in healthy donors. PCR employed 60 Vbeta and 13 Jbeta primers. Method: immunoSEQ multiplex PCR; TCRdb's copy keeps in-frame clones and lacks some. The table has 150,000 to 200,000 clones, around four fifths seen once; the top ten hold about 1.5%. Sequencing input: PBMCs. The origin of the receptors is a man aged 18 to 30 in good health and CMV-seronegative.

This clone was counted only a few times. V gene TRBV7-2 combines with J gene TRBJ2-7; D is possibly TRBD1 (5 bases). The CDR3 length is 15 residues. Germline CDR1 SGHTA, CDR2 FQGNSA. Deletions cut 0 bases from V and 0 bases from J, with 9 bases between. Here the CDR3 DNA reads TGTGCCAGCAGCTTAGCGCCAGGGTCCTCCTACGAGCAGTACTTC. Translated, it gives CASSLAPGSSYEQYF.

The CDR3 DNA reads TGTGCCAGCAGCTTAGCTACGGGTAGTTTCGACACTGAAGCTTTCTTT. Its translation: CASSLATGSFDTEAFF. The rearrangement links TRBV7-9 to TRBJ1-1; D not resolved. The CDR3 has 16 residues. Germline V CDR1 and CDR2: SEHNR, FQNEAQ (reference sequence). Trimming removed 0 bases at V and 3 bases at J, with 14 bases between. Using reference TRBV7-9 and TRBJ1-1 for the parts outside the CDR3, the full variable domain is DTGVSQNPRHKITKRGQNVTFRCDPISEHNRLYWYRQTLGQGPEFLTYFQNEAQLEKSRLLSDRFSAERPKGSFSTLEIQRTEQGDSAMYLCASSLATGSFDTEAFFGQGTRLTVV.

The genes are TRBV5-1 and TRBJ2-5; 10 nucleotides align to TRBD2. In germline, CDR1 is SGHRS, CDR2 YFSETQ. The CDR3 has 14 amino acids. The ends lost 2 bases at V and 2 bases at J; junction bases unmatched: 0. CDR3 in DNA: TGCGCCAGCAGCTTTAGCGGGGGGCAAGAGACCCAGTACTTC. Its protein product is CASSFSGGQETQYF.

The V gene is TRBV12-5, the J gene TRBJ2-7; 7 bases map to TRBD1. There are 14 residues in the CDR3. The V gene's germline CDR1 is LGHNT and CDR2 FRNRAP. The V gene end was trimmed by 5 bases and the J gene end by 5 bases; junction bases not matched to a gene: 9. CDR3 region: CASGQTTGTHEQYF. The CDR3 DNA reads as TGTGCTAGTGGTCAGACGACAGGGACCCACGAGCAGTACTTC.

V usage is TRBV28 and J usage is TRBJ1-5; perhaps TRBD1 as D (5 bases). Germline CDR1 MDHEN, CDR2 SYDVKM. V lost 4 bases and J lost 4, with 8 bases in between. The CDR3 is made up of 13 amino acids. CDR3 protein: CASSWGGNQPQHF. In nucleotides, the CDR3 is TGTGCCAGCAGTTGGGGGGGGAATCAGCCCCAGCATTTT.

CDR3 sequence (DNA): TGTGCCAGCAGTCAGGGTGGTGAGCAGTTCTTC. This translates into CASSQGGEQFF. The rearrangement links TRBV6-5 to TRBJ2-1; TRBD1 is a possible D gene (5 bases). This CDR3 is 11 amino acids long. The V gene's germline CDR1 is MNHEY and CDR2 SVGAGI. V lost 5 bases, J lost 9 bases, and 8 bases lay in between.

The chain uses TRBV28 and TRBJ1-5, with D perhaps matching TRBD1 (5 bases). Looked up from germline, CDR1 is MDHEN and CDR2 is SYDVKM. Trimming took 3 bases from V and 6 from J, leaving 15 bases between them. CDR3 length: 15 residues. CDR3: CASSFRGWKGQPQHF. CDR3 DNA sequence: TGTGCCAGCAGTTTCCGGGGGTGGAAAGGTCAGCCCCAGCATTTT.

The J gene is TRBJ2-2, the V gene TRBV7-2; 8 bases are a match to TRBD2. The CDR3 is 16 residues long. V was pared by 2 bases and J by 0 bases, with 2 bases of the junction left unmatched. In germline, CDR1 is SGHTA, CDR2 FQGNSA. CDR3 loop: CASSLWRGANTGELFF. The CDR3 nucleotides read TGTGCCAGCAGCTTATGGCGGGGGGCGAACACCGGGGAGCTGTTTTTT.

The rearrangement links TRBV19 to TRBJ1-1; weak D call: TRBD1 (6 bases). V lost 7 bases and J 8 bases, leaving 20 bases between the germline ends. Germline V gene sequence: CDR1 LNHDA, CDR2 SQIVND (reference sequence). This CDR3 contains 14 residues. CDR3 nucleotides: TGTGCCAGTATCTTACCTGGGACACACCGGGAAGCTTTCTTT. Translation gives CASILPGTHREAFF.

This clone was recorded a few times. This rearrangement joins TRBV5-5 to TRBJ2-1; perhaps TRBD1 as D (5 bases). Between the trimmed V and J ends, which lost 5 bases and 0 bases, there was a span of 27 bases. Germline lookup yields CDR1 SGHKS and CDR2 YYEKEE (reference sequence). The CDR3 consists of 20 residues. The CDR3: CASRPLLRAITLSSYNEQFF. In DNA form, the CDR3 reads TGTGCCAGCAGACCCCTTCTCAGGGCAATTACCCTTAGCTCCTACAATGAGCAGTTCTTC.

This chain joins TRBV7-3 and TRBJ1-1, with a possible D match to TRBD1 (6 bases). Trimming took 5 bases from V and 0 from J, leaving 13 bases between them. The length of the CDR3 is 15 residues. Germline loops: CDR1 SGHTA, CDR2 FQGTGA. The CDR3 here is CASSHRGQMNTEAFF. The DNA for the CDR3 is TGTGCCAGCAGCCATCGAGGACAGATGAACACTGAAGCTTTCTTT.

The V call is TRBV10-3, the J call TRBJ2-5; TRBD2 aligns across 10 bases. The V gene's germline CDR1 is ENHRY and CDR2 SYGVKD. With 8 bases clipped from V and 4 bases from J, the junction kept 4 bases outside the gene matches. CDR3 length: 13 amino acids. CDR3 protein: CAIGLAGGETQYF. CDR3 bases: TGTGCCATCGGGTTAGCGGGGGGAGAGACCCAGTACTTC.

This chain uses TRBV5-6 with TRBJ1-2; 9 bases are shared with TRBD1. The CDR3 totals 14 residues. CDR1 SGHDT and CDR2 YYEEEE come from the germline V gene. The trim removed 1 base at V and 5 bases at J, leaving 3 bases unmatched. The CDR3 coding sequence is TGTGCCAGCAGCTTGCAGGGACAGGGATATGGCTACACCTTC. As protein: CASSLQGQGYGYTF. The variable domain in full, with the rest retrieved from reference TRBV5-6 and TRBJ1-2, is DAGVTQSPTHLIKTRGQQVTLRCSPKSGHDTVSWYQQALGQGPQFIFQYYEEEERQRGNFPDRFSGHQFPNYSSELNVNALLLGDSALYLCASSLQGQGYGYTFGSGTRLTVV.

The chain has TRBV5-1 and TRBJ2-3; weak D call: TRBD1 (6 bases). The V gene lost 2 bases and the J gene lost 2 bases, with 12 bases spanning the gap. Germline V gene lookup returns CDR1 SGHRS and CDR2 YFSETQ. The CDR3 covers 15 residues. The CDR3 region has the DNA TGCGCCAGCAGCTTTGGGGACAACCCCACAGATACGCAGTATTTT. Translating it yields CASSFGDNPTDTQYF.

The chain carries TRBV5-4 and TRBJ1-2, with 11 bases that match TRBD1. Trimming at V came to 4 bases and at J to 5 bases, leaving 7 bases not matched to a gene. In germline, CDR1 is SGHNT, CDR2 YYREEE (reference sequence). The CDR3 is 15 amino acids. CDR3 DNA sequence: TGTGCCAGCAGCCCTGCCGGGACAGGGGGGTATGGCTACACCTTC. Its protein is CASSPAGTGGYGYTF.

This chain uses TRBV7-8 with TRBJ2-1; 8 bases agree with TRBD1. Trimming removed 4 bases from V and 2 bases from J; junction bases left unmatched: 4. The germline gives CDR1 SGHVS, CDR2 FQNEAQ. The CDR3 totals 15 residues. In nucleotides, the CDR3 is TGTGCCAGCAGCTCTAGACAGGGGCCCTACAATGAGCAGTTCTTC. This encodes CASSSRQGPYNEQFF.

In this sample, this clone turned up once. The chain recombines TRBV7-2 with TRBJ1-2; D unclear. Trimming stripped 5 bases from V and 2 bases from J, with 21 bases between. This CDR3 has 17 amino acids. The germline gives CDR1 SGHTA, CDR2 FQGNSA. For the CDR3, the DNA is TGTGCCAGCAGCGGGGTAGCAGAGGGTAGGACGAACTATGGCTACACCTTC. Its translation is CASSGVAEGRTNYGYTF.

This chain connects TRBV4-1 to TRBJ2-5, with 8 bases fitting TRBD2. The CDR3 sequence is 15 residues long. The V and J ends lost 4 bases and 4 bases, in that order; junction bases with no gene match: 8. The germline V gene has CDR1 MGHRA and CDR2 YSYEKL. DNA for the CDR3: TGCGCCAGCAGCCCCCGCCAGCGGGGGCTAGAGACCCAGTACTTC. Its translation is CASSPRQRGLETQYF.

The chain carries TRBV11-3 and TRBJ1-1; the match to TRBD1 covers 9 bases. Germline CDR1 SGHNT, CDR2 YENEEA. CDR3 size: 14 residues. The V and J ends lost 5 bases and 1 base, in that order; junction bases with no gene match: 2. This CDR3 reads CASSRGQGNTEAFF. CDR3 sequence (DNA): TGTGCCAGCAGCAGGGGACAGGGGAACACTGAAGCTTTCTTT.

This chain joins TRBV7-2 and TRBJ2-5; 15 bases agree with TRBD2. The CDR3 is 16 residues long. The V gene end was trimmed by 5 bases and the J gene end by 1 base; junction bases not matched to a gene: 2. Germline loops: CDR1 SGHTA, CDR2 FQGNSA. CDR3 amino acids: CASSEGLAGGQETQYF. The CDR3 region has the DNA TGTGCCAGCAGCGAGGGACTAGCGGGAGGCCAAGAGACCCAGTACTTC.

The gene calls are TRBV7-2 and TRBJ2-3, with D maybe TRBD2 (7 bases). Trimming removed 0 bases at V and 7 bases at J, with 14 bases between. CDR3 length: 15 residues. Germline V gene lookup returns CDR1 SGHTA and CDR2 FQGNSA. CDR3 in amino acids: CASSLAGGQSHTQYF. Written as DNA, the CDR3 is TGTGCCAGCAGCTTAGCGGGGGGGCAATCACATACGCAGTATTTT.